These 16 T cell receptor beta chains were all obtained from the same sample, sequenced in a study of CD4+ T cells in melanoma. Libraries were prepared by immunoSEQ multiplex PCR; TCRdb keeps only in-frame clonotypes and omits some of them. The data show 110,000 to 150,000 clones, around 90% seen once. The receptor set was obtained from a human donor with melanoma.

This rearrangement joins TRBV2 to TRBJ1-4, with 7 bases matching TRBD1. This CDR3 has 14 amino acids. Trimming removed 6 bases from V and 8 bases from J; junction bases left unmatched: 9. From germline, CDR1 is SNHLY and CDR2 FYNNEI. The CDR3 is CASSVRGRREKLFF. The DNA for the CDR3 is TGTGCCAGCAGCGTAAGGGGGCGCAGGGAAAAACTGTTTTTT.

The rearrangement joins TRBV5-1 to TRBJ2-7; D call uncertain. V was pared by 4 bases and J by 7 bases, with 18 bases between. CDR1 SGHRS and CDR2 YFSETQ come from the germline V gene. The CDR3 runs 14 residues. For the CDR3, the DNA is TGCGCCAGCAGCCCCCCCACCCCTCCTTGGGAGCAGTACTTC. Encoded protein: CASSPPTPPWEQYF.

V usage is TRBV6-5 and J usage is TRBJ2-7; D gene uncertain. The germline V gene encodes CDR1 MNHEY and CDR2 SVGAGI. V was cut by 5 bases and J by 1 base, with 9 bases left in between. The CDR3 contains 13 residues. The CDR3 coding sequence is TGTGCCAGCAGTCCGAGTCTGTCCTACGAGCAGTACTTC. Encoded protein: CASSPSLSYEQYF.

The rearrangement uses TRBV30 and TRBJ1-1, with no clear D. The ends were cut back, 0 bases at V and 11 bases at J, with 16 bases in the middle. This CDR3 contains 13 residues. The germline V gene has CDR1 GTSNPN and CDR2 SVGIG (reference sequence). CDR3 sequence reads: CAWSVGREVSAFF. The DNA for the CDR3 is TGTGCCTGGAGTGTAGGGCGTGAGGTCTCGGCTTTCTTT.

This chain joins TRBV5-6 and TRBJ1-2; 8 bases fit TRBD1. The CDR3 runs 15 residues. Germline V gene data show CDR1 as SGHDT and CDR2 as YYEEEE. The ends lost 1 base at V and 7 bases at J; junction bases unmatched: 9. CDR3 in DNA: TGTGCCAGCAGCTTGTTCAGGGGGCGCGATCTTGGCTACACCTTC. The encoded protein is CASSLFRGRDLGYTF. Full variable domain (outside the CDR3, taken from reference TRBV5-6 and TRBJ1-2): DAGVTQSPTHLIKTRGQQVTLRCSPKSGHDTVSWYQQALGQGPQFIFQYYEEEERQRGNFPDRFSGHQFPNYSSELNVNALLLGDSALYLCASSLFRGRDLGYTFGSGTRLTVV.

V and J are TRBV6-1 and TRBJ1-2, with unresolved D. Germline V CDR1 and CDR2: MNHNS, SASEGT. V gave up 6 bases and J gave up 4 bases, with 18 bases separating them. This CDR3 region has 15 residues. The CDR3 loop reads CASRSLLGGPYGYTF. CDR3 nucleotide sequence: TGTGCCAGCAGGTCATTACTTGGCGGCCCCTATGGCTACACCTTC.

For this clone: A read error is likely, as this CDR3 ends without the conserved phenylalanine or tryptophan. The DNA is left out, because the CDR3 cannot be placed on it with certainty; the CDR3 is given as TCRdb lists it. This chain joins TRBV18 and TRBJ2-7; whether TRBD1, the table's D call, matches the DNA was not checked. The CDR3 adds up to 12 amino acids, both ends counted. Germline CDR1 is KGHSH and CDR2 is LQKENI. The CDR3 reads CASSRPVEWGPL.

The CDR3 is CASRREAGVYEQYF. CDR3 bases: TGTGCCAGCAGGAGAGAAGCGGGGGTATACGAGCAGTACTTC. This chain connects TRBV2 to TRBJ2-7; 8 bases align to TRBD2. CDR3 size: 14 residues. In germline, CDR1 is SNHLY, CDR2 FYNNEI. Trimming took 6 bases from V and 4 from J; bases not matched to a gene: 8.

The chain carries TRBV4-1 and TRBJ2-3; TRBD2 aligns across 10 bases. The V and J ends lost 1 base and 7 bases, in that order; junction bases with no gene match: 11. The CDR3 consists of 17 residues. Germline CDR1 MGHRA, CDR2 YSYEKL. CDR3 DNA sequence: TGCGCCAGCAGCCAAGCGGCAACCAGCGGGGGGGCTTATACGCAGTATTTT. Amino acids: CASSQAATSGGAYTQYF.

This CDR3 is CASGPPGRATWDNYGYTF. The CDR3, as DNA: TGTGCTAGTGGTCCCCCCGGCAGAGCCACTTGGGACAACTATGGCTACACCTTC. The V gene is TRBV12-5, the J gene TRBJ1-2; maybe TRBD1 (5 bases). Trimming left V 5 bases short and J 2 bases short, with 24 bases between. This CDR3 region has 18 residues. Germline loops: CDR1 LGHNT, CDR2 FRNRAP.

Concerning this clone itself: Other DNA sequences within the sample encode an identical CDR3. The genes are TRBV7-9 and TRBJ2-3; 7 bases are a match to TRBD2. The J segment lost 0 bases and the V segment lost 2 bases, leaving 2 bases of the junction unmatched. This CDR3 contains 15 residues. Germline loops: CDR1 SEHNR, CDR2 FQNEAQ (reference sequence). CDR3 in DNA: TGTGCCAGCAGCTTACTAGCGGTTAGCACAGATACGCAGTATTTT. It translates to CASSLLAVSTDTQYF.

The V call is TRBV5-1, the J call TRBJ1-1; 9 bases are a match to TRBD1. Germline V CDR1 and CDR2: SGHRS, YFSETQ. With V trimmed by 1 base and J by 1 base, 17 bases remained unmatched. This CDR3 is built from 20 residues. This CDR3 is CASSLRPQQGARWSNTEAFF. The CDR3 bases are TGCGCCAGCAGCTTGCGTCCCCAACAGGGGGCGCGTTGGTCGAACACTGAAGCTTTCTTT.

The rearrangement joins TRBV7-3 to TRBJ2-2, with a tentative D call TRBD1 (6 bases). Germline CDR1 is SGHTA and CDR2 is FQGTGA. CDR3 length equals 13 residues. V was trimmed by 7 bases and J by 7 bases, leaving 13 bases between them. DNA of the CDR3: TGTGCCAGCACGAGCCAGGGGCTCGGGGAGCTGTTTTTT. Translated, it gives CASTSQGLGELFF.

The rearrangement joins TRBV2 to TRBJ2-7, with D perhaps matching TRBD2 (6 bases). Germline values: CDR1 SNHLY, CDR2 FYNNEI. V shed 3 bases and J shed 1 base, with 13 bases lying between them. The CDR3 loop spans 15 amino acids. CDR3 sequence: CASSDPWSGSYEQYF. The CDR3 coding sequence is TGTGCCAGCAGTGACCCGTGGAGCGGGTCCTACGAGCAGTACTTC.

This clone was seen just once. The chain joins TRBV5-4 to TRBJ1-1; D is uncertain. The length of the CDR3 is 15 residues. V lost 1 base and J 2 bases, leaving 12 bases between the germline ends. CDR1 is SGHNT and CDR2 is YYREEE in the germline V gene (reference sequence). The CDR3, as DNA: TGTGCCAGCAGCTTGTCCCGTTTGAGTAACACTGAAGCTTTCTTT. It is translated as CASSLSRLSNTEAFF.

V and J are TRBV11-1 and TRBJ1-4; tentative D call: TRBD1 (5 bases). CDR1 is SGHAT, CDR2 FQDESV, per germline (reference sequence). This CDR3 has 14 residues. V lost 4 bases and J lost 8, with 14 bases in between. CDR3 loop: CASSSLEGREKLFF. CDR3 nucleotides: TGTGCCAGCAGCTCCCTGGAGGGGAGAGAAAAACTGTTTTTT.